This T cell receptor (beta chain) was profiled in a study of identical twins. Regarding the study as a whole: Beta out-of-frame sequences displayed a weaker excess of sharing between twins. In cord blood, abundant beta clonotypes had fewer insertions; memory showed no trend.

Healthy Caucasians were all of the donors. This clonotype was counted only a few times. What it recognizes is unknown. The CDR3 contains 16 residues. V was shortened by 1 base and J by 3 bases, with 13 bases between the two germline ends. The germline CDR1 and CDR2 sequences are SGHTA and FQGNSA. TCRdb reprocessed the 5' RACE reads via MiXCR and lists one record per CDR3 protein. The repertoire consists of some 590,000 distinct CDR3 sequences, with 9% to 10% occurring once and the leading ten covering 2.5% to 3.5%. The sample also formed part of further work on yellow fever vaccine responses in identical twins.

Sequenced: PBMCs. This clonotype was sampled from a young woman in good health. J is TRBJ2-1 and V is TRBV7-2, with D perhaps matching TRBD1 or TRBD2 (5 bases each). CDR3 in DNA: TGTGCCAGCAGCTTAGGAACCGGGGCCCACTACAATGAGCAGTTCTTC. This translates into CASSLGTGAHYNEQFF.